This paragraph covers one T cell receptor beta chain sequence. Its antigen is not identified. The sample is drawn from a study of CD8+CD57+ T cells in acquired aplastic anemia. General study findings and limits: CD8+ Simpson's diversity in patients was not significantly different from that in controls.

According to the study, genomic DNA was the template for TCR beta VDJ and CDR3 profiling. One entry per CDR3 protein results from TCRdb running MiXCR on the reads. This table holds hundreds of thousands of distinct CDR3 sequences, 45% to 65% found once. CDR3 length equals 18 residues. Germline lookup yields CDR1 SGHTA and CDR2 FQGTGA. V lost 5 bases, J lost 3 bases, and 23 bases lay in between. Patients sequenced had flow cytometry evidence of CD8+CD57+ cell expansion. The sample taken for sequencing was sorted CD4+, CD8+, or CD8+CD57+ T cells (not recorded which) from PBMCs. The chain is built from TRBV7-3 and TRBJ2-1; D is perhaps TRBD2 (5 bases). This sequence originates from a human donor with aplastic anemia. The CDR3 sequence: CASSLNRRVYTYYNEQFF. The CDR3, as DNA: TGTGCCAGCAGCCTCAACCGGCGGGTGTACACTTACTACAATGAGCAGTTCTTC.